A single sample is the source of the 28 T cell receptor beta chains below, sequenced in a study of PD-1 blockade in classical Hodgkin lymphoma. Indicated time point: cycle 4 day 1 (C4D1), after about 6 weeks of nivolumab. All trial patients relapsed after autologous stem cell transplantation. Method: immunoSEQ multiplex PCR; TCRdb's copy keeps in-frame clones and lacks some. The repertoire holds 100,000 or so clones, with roughly 87% as singletons. Sample: peripheral blood mononuclear cells (PBMCs), taken before the fourth cycle of nivolumab. These receptors all come from a human donor with classical Hodgkin lymphoma.

Turning to this clone: The junction departs from germline at one end; a sequencing error may be responsible. This chain joins TRBV2 and TRBJ1-1, with TRBD1 as a possible D gene (6 bases). Germline-derived CDR1 and CDR2 are SNHLY and FYNNEI. CDR3 length: 19 amino acids. CDR3 protein: CASSEALLWTVSKNAEAFF. DNA for the CDR3: TGTGCCAGCAGTGAAGCGCTTTTGTGGACAGTCTCGAAGAACGCTGAAGCTTTCTTT.

The rearrangement uses TRBV5-1 and TRBJ2-3; maybe TRBD2 (6 bases). Germline CDR1 reads SGHRS; CDR2 reads YFSETQ. V shed 0 bases and J shed 2 bases, with 16 bases lying between them. The CDR3 is 17 amino acids. Written as DNA, the CDR3 is TGCGCCAGCAGCTTGGCCAAGGATAGCGGATTCACAGATACGCAGTATTTT. It codes for CASSLAKDSGFTDTQYF.

This rearrangement joins TRBV28 to TRBJ1-3, with TRBD1 identical over 11 bases. V lost 6 bases and J lost 0; bases outside the gene matches: 10. The CDR3 loop spans 18 amino acids. The germline V gene has CDR1 MDHEN and CDR2 SYDVKM. The chain's CDR3 is CASSQRDRGSHSGNTIYF. DNA for the CDR3: TGTGCCAGCAGCCAAAGGGACAGGGGGTCACACTCTGGAAACACCATATATTTT.

The sample holds one count of this clone. This rearrangement joins TRBV6-5 to TRBJ1-2, with unresolved D. CDR1 MNHEY and CDR2 SVGAGI come from the germline V gene. This CDR3 is built from 13 residues. Trimming cost V 6 bases and J 2 bases, with 10 bases left between them. CDR3: CASRREGNYGYTF. DNA of the CDR3: TGTGCCAGCAGAAGGGAGGGCAACTATGGCTACACCTTC.

This chain links TRBV27 with TRBJ2-7, with D perhaps matching TRBD1 (6 bases). Between the trimmed V and J ends, which lost 4 bases and 0 bases, there was a span of 10 bases. This CDR3 contains 14 residues. Germline CDR1 reads MNHEY; CDR2 reads SMNVEV (reference sequence). DNA for the CDR3: TGTGCCAGCAGTTCGCAGACAGGCTCCTACGAGCAGTACTTC. Protein: CASSSQTGSYEQYF.

The chain has TRBV2 and TRBJ1-1; D perhaps matches TRBD1 (5 bases). The V end was cut by 7 bases, the J end by 1 base, with 13 bases between. Germline V gene sequence: CDR1 SNHLY, CDR2 FYNNEI. There are 14 residues in the CDR3. DNA of the CDR3: TGTGCCAGCAAAAGGGGAACATCGAACACTGAAGCTTTCTTT. This gives the protein CASKRGTSNTEAFF. The full variable domain, its missing parts supplied by reference TRBV2 and TRBJ1-1, is EPEVTQTPSHQVTQMGQEVILRCVPISNHLYFYWYRQILGQKVEFLVSFYNNEISEKSEIFDDQFSVERPDGSNFTLKIRSTKLEDSAMYFCASKRGTSNTEAFFGQGTRLTVV.

This chain uses TRBV19 with TRBJ2-3; D gene unclear. The germline V gene has CDR1 LNHDA and CDR2 SQIVND (reference sequence). The CDR3 loop spans 14 amino acids. The V and J ends lost 3 bases and 0 bases respectively, with 7 bases between them. For the CDR3, the DNA is TGTGCCAGTAGTATTCGGCAGAGCACAGATACGCAGTATTTT. It codes for CASSIRQSTDTQYF.

This clone was picked up one time. The chain is built from TRBV7-8 and TRBJ1-5; no definite D call. The V end lost 0 bases, the J end lost 4 bases, and 7 bases lay between the germline ends. The CDR3 is 14 residues long. Germline CDR1 reads SGHVS; CDR2 reads FQNEAQ. The CDR3 protein is CASSLAANNQPQHF. The CDR3 region has the DNA TGTGCCAGCAGCTTAGCAGCCAATAATCAGCCCCAGCATTTT.

The CDR3 sequence: CSALHFETQYF. The DNA for the CDR3 is TGCAGTGCTCTACATTTTGAGACCCAGTACTTC. The rearrangement uses TRBV20-1 and TRBJ2-5, with unresolved D. V lost 5 bases and J 5 bases, leaving 9 bases between the germline ends. This CDR3 contains 11 residues. Germline V lookup: CDR1 DFQATT, CDR2 SNEGSKA (reference sequence).

The chain is built from TRBV7-8 and TRBJ1-2; D is uncertain. Trimming removed 5 bases from V and 5 bases from J, with 15 bases in between. This CDR3 has 14 amino acids. Germline CDR1 reads SGHVS; CDR2 reads FQNEAQ. DNA for the CDR3: TGTGCCAGCAGCCGAGGCGGGAATCGGTATGGCTACACCTTC. Translation gives CASSRGGNRYGYTF.

This rearrangement joins TRBV19 to TRBJ2-7; D unresolved. The CDR3 is made up of 14 amino acids. Germline V CDR1 and CDR2: LNHDA, SQIVND (reference sequence). V shed 5 bases and J shed 2 bases, with 13 bases lying between them. The CDR3 here is CASSSRLAAYEQYF. Written as DNA, the CDR3 is TGTGCCAGTAGTTCCCGGCTCGCCGCCTACGAGCAGTACTTC.

This chain joins TRBV6-5 and TRBJ2-3, with D maybe TRBD2 (7 bases). The CDR3 extends over 14 amino acids. Trimming left V 8 bases short and J 2 bases short, with 14 bases between. The germline gives CDR1 MNHEY, CDR2 SVGAGI. The chain's CDR3 is CASRRGAITDTQYF. The CDR3 DNA is TGTGCCAGCCGCCGGGGGGCGATCACAGATACGCAGTATTTT.

CDR3 sequence: CASSLVLETQYF. The CDR3 DNA sequence: TGTGCCAGCAGCTTAGTCCTGGAGACCCAGTACTTC. The gene calls are TRBV11-2 and TRBJ2-5; D gene ambiguous. V dropped 1 base and J dropped 5 bases, with 5 bases sitting between them. This CDR3 has 12 amino acids. The germline gives CDR1 SGHAT, CDR2 FQNNGV.

This chain links TRBV11-2 with TRBJ2-1; 13 bases are a match to TRBD2. The CDR3 spans 16 residues. Trimming at V came to 4 bases and at J to 9 bases, leaving 9 bases not matched to a gene. Germline V gene lookup returns CDR1 SGHAT and CDR2 FQNNGV. CDR3 sequence (DNA): TGTGCCAGCAGCTCGAGCGGACTAGCGGGAGATGTTGAGCAGTTCTTC. Translated: CASSSSGLAGDVEQFF.

The chain employs TRBV27 and TRBJ1-5, with D tentatively TRBD1 (6 bases). V lost 5 bases to trimming and J lost 2 bases, with 16 bases between them. There are 16 residues in the CDR3. CDR1 MNHEY and CDR2 SMNVEV come from the germline V gene (reference sequence). CDR3 amino acids: CASSPWGARGNQPQHF. CDR3 in DNA: TGTGCCAGCAGTCCATGGGGGGCGAGAGGCAATCAGCCCCAGCATTTT.

As DNA, the CDR3 is TGTGCCAGCAGTCTTAGAGACACCTACTATGGCTACACCTTC. As protein: CASSLRDTYYGYTF. This chain uses TRBV2 with TRBJ1-2, with D unresolved. Trimming shortened V by 5 bases and J by 3 bases, and 13 bases separated the two germline ends. Per the germline V gene, CDR1 is SNHLY and CDR2 is FYNNEI. CDR3 length equals 14 residues.

This chain links TRBV6-5 with TRBJ1-4, with D maybe TRBD1 (6 bases). Germline-derived CDR1 and CDR2 are MNHEY and SVGAGI. V was trimmed by 0 bases and J by 5 bases, leaving 13 bases between them. The CDR3 is made up of 16 amino acids. This CDR3 is CASSYSTGTSNEKLFF. As DNA, the CDR3 is TGTGCCAGCAGTTACTCAACCGGGACATCGAATGAAAAACTGTTTTTT.

This sequence joins TRBV28 and TRBJ1-1, with 8 bases aligning to TRBD1. The CDR3 runs to 17 residues. V trimming: 6 bases; J trimming: 3 bases; junction bases outside the gene matches: 15. CDR1 is MDHEN and CDR2 is SYDVKM in the germline V gene. The CDR3 DNA reads TGTGCCAGCAGCCTAGCGGTTTTAGACAGGGGATACACTGAAGCTTTCTTT. Amino acid sequence: CASSLAVLDRGYTEAFF.

The V gene is TRBV10-3, the J gene TRBJ2-7; TRBD2 matches at 14 bases. Germline V gene data show CDR1 as ENHRY and CDR2 as SYGVKD. V lost 8 bases, J lost 4 bases, and 16 bases stayed unmatched. CDR3 length: 18 amino acids. The CDR3 here is CAIGGDGLAGGIGYEQYF. CDR3 nucleotide sequence: TGTGCCATCGGGGGTGACGGACTAGCGGGAGGCATTGGTTACGAGCAGTACTTC.

This clone was observed a handful of times. The chain has TRBV10-3 and TRBJ1-3; possibly TRBD1 for D (5 bases). Germline V gene lookup returns CDR1 ENHRY and CDR2 SYGVKD. V shed 3 bases and J shed 0 bases, with 18 bases lying between them. CDR3 size: 18 residues. The DNA of the CDR3 is TGTGCCATCAGTGACCCGGGAATCGGGGGGAACTCTGGAAACACCATATATTTT. This encodes CAISDPGIGGNSGNTIYF.

This chain joins TRBV6-1 and TRBJ2-7; 14 positions agree with TRBD2. The V gene end was trimmed by 7 bases and the J gene end by 4 bases; junction bases not matched to a gene: 3. Germline values: CDR1 MNHNS, CDR2 SASEGT. The CDR3 extends over 14 amino acids. As DNA, the CDR3 is TGTGCCAGCAACCGACTAGCGGGAGGGTACGAGCAGTACTTC. Protein product: CASNRLAGGYEQYF.

The chain uses TRBV7-2 and TRBJ2-1; D not certain. The CDR3 is 12 amino acids. Germline values: CDR1 SGHTA, CDR2 FQGNSA. Trimming cost V 5 bases and J 6 bases, with 8 bases left between them. CDR3 sequence reads: CASSPWGNEQFF. The CDR3 DNA reads as TGTGCCAGCAGCCCCTGGGGCAATGAGCAGTTCTTC. Looking up the rest from reference TRBV7-2 and TRBJ2-1 gives the full variable domain: GAGVSQSPSNKVTEKGKDVELRCDPISGHTALYWYRQSLGQGLEFLIYFQGNSAPDKSGLPSDRFSAERTGGSVSTLTIQRTQQEDSAVYLCASSPWGNEQFFGPGTRLTVL.

This clone was recorded once. The genes are TRBV6-1 and TRBJ1-1, with 7 bases that match TRBD1. V shed 5 bases and J 4 bases; nucleotides not matched to a gene: 10. The germline V gene has CDR1 MNHNS and CDR2 SASEGT. CDR3 length equals 15 residues. CDR3 nucleotide sequence: TGTGCCAGCAGTCTTCTTAATCAGGGGGGCACTGAAGCTTTCTTT. Translating it yields CASSLLNQGGTEAFF.

The chain combines TRBV10-3 with TRBJ1-1; 8 nucleotides align to TRBD1. Germline CDR1 ENHRY, CDR2 SYGVKD. The V and J ends lost 4 bases and 4 bases, in that order; junction bases with no gene match: 2. The CDR3 consists of 13 residues. CDR3 in DNA: TGTGCCATCAGTGGACAGGGGAGCACTGAAGCTTTCTTT. This codes for CAISGQGSTEAFF.

This chain uses TRBV6-5 with TRBJ1-1, with D maybe TRBD1 (6 bases). Germline loops: CDR1 MNHEY, CDR2 SVGAGI. The V gene lost 2 bases and the J gene lost 5 bases, with 15 bases spanning the gap. The CDR3 is 15 residues long. Here the CDR3 reads CASSYRGGGRTEAFF. In nucleotides, the CDR3 is TGTGCCAGCAGTTACCGAGGAGGGGGGAGGACTGAAGCTTTCTTT.

V gene TRBV6-6 combines with J gene TRBJ1-5, with D unclear. The CDR3 is 13 residues long. CDR1 is MNHNY and CDR2 is SVGAGI in the germline V gene (reference sequence). The V end was cut by 8 bases, the J end by 7 bases, with 15 bases between. The chain's CDR3 is CASCLSFNQPQHF. In nucleotides, the CDR3 is TGTGCCAGCTGCTTATCTTTTAACCAGCCCCAGCATTTT.

This chain uses TRBV15 with TRBJ2-7; 11 nucleotides align to TRBD2. The CDR3 extends over 16 amino acids. Looked up from germline, CDR1 is LNHNV and CDR2 is YYDKDF (reference sequence). J lost 2 bases, V lost 0 bases, and 3 bases had no gene match. The CDR3 DNA reads TGTGCCACCAGCAGAGATAGTAGCGGGAGGGCCTACGAGCAGTACTTC. This translates into CATSRDSSGRAYEQYF.

V usage is TRBV4-3 and J usage is TRBJ2-1; TRBD1 might be the D (5 bases). With 0 bases removed from V and 6 bases from J, the gap between germline ends came to 12 bases. The CDR3 is 15 amino acids. CDR1 is LGHNA and CDR2 is YSLEER in the germline V gene. The CDR3 DNA sequence: TGCGCCAGCAGCCAAGATCTCCCAGGGTTCAATGAGCAGTTCTTC. Its protein product is CASSQDLPGFNEQFF.